The next 30 T cell receptor beta chains were all read from a single sample in a study of T cells in Graves' hyperthyroidism and ophthalmopathy. The investigators amplified TCR beta CDR3 regions from RNA transcripts. The TCR CDR3 was amplified in a first-round RT-PCR using the HTBI primer set. From the multiplex PCR reads, TCRdb called clonotypes with MiXCR, one entry per CDR3 protein. The data hold approximately 600,000 distinct CDR3 sequences, with around 15% observed a single time. The sequencing sample was made of blood. The receptors come from a woman in her twenties or thirties with Graves' hyperthyroidism.

This clonotype showed up many times. This chain joins TRBV12-5 and TRBJ2-3; 10 bases map to TRBD2. This CDR3 contains 17 residues. V gave up 8 bases and J gave up 3 bases; unmatched junction bases: 14. Germline V gene sequence: CDR1 LGHNT, CDR2 FRNRAP. The CDR3 spells CASQREGRRIGTDTQYF. The CDR3, as DNA: TGTGCTAGTCAGCGGGAGGGCCGTCGGATCGGAACAGATACGCAGTATTTT.

This clonotype was recorded at least ten times. The chain uses TRBV2 and TRBJ1-6; D unresolved. V was trimmed by 6 bases and J by 0 bases, leaving 12 bases between them. The CDR3 is made up of 16 amino acids. CDR1 is SNHLY and CDR2 is FYNNEI in the germline V gene. As DNA, the CDR3 is TGTGCCAGCAGCCACAGACTGAGCTCCTATAATTCACCCCTCCACTTT. This sequence encodes CASSHRLSSYNSPLHF.

This clonotype was counted ten times or more. This sequence joins TRBV7-8 and TRBJ2-1; 8 bases agree with TRBD2. The CDR3 consists of 14 residues. Trimming took 4 bases from V and 6 from J; bases not matched to a gene: 5. Germline V CDR1 and CDR2: SGHVS, FQNEAQ. The CDR3 is CASSWVAGTNEQFF. CDR3 bases: TGTGCCAGCAGCTGGGTAGCGGGAACCAATGAGCAGTTCTTC.

Only a few counts were recorded for this clonotype. This sequence joins TRBV20-1 and TRBJ2-1; 13 positions agree with TRBD2. The CDR3 totals 18 residues. After removal of 0 bases from V and 2 bases from J, the junction contained 7 bases not matched to a gene. CDR1 and CDR2 from the germline V gene are DFQATT and SNEGSKA (reference sequence). The CDR3 sequence: CSARDRTSGSNPYNEQFF. Here the CDR3 DNA reads TGCAGTGCTAGAGATAGGACTAGCGGGAGCAACCCCTACAATGAGCAGTTCTTC.

This clonotype has a handful of counts. This chain links TRBV5-1 with TRBJ2-3; D not certain. V was clipped by 0 bases and J by 6 bases, with 11 bases between them. CDR1 and CDR2 from the germline V gene are SGHRS and YFSETQ. This CDR3 region has 14 residues. The DNA of the CDR3 is TGCGCCAGCAGCTTGGGTGGCGTGGCGGATACGCAGTATTTT. It yields the protein CASSLGGVADTQYF.

The sample holds many counts of this clonotype. This sequence joins TRBV7-3 and TRBJ2-1; the match to TRBD2 covers 9 bases. The CDR3 runs 14 residues. Per germline, CDR1 SGHTA and CDR2 FQGTGA. V was pared by 3 bases and J by 11 bases, with 8 bases of the junction left unmatched. The CDR3 sequence is CASSLTAGGSKQFF. The DNA for the CDR3 is TGTGCCAGCAGCTTGACAGCGGGAGGATCGAAGCAGTTCTTC.

The chain joins TRBV30 to TRBJ1-5, with D possibly being TRBD1 (5 bases). The CDR3 has 13 residues. Looked up from germline, CDR1 is GTSNPN and CDR2 is SVGIG (reference sequence). Deletions cut 0 bases from V and 6 bases from J, with 9 bases between. CDR3 loop: CAWSVGRAQPQHF. CDR3 sequence (DNA): TGTGCCTGGAGTGTCGGCAGGGCTCAGCCCCAGCATTTT.

Concerning this clonotype: The germline gene is not matched at one end of the junction; a read error may be the cause. This chain connects TRBV7-8 to TRBJ2-2; TRBD1 aligns across 8 bases. This CDR3 comprises 15 residues. Germline V gene sequence: CDR1 SGHVS, CDR2 FQNEAQ. CDR3 bases: TGTGCCAGCAGAGATCGACAGGGGAACACCGGGGAGCTGCTTTTT. It codes for CASRDRQGNTGELLF.

This clonotype was seen only a few times. The chain recombines TRBV6-1 with TRBJ1-6; tentatively, D is TRBD1 (6 bases). The CDR3 is 15 amino acids. The V end lost 2 bases, the J end lost 9 bases, and 14 bases lay between the germline ends. The germline V gene encodes CDR1 MNHNS and CDR2 SASEGT. CDR3 protein: CASSEYQGLGSPLHF. For the CDR3, the DNA is TGTGCCAGCAGTGAATATCAGGGGCTCGGTTCACCCCTCCACTTT.

V usage is TRBV19 and J usage is TRBJ2-7, with 10 bases lining up with TRBD1. The CDR3 runs 14 residues. Germline trimming cut 7 bases from V and 3 bases from J; bases unmatched to any gene: 6. Germline CDR1 LNHDA, CDR2 SQIVND (reference sequence). CDR3: CASKRTGGVYEQYF. In nucleotides, the CDR3 is TGTGCCAGTAAACGGACAGGGGGTGTCTACGAGCAGTACTTC.

This clonotype was seen ten or more times. This rearrangement joins TRBV28 to TRBJ1-2; D ambiguous. Germline V gene sequence: CDR1 MDHEN, CDR2 SYDVKM. The V end was cut by 6 bases, the J end by 8 bases, with 16 bases between. CDR3 length: 13 amino acids. CDR3 nucleotides: TGTGCCAGCAGACCCTCCGGGCTTAGGGGCTACACCTTC. Its translation: CASRPSGLRGYTF.

This clonotype has a count of ten or more. The chain is built from TRBV12-5 and TRBJ2-1; 10 bases line up with TRBD2. CDR1 is LGHNT, CDR2 FRNRAP, per germline. Trimming removed 1 base from V and 7 bases from J; junction bases left unmatched: 7. The CDR3 extends over 16 amino acids. CDR3 amino acids: CASGLALAGPGNEQFF. The CDR3 DNA follows: TGTGCTAGTGGTTTGGCACTAGCGGGACCCGGGAATGAGCAGTTCTTC.

This clonotype occurred many times. The gene calls are TRBV28 and TRBJ1-6; D remains unclear. The CDR3 loop spans 11 amino acids. In germline, CDR1 is MDHEN, CDR2 SYDVKM. The ends were cut back, 6 bases at V and 13 bases at J, with 10 bases in the middle. The CDR3 sequence is CASSTSPPLHF. The CDR3 coding sequence is TGTGCCAGCAGCACCAGCCCCCCCCTCCACTTT.

This clonotype was counted many times. The CDR3 bases are TGTGCCAGCAGCCAACGACGGAGCCGAGACCATGAGCAGTTCTTC. It codes for CASSQRRSRDHEQFF. The chain couples TRBV3-1 to TRBJ2-1; D is unclear. From germline, CDR1 is LGHDT and CDR2 YNNKEL (reference sequence). The V end lost 2 bases, the J end lost 8 bases, and 16 bases lay between the germline ends. The CDR3 covers 15 residues.

The CDR3, as DNA: TGCAGCGTTGAGGGCCTCTACGAGCAGTACTTC. Its protein is CSVEGLYEQYF. This chain links TRBV29-1 with TRBJ2-7; D uncertain. Germline CDR1 and CDR2: SQVTM and ANQGSEA. V was cut by 3 bases and J by 3 bases, with 6 bases left in between. The CDR3 is made up of 11 amino acids.

The table lists this clonotype with many counts. The chain uses TRBV7-3 and TRBJ2-1; 16 nucleotides match TRBD2. From germline, CDR1 is SGHTA and CDR2 FQGTGA. The CDR3 totals 18 residues. With 0 bases clipped from V and 9 bases from J, the junction kept 8 bases outside the gene matches. The CDR3, as DNA: TGTGCCAGCAGCTTAACCGGGGGACTAGCGGGAGGGCCTGGTGAGCAGTTCTTC. The encoded protein is CASSLTGGLAGGPGEQFF. The full variable domain, rest sourced from reference TRBV7-3 and TRBJ2-1, is GAGVSQTPSNKVTEKGKYVELRCDPISGHTALYWYRQSLGQGPEFLIYFQGTGAADDSGLPNDRFFAVRPEGSVSTLKIQRTERGDSAVYLCASSLTGGLAGGPGEQFFGPGTRLTVL.

This clonotype was seen a few times. The rearrangement uses TRBV20-1 and TRBJ1-1; D not resolved. V lost 8 bases, J lost 0 bases, and 7 bases lay in between. Germline V gene lookup returns CDR1 DFQATT and CDR2 SNEGSKA (reference sequence). This CDR3 spans 11 amino acids. CDR3 coding DNA: TGCAGTTCCGTCTTGAACACTGAAGCTTTCTTT. As protein: CSSVLNTEAFF.

A few counts support this clonotype. The genes are TRBV6-4 and TRBJ2-1, with TRBD2 matching over 9 bases. The V and J ends lost 6 bases and 7 bases, in that order; junction bases with no gene match: 10. From germline, CDR1 is MRHNA and CDR2 SNTAGT. The CDR3 sequence is 15 residues long. The CDR3: CASSEKGAGGNEQFF. The CDR3 DNA is TGTGCCAGCAGCGAAAAAGGGGCGGGGGGGAATGAGCAGTTCTTC.

V is TRBV15 and J is TRBJ2-7; D gene unclear. V shed 1 base and J shed 5 bases, with 9 bases lying between them. The CDR3 loop spans 13 amino acids. Germline CDR1 and CDR2: LNHNV and YYDKDF (reference sequence). Written as DNA, the CDR3 is TGTGCCACCAGCAGAGCTGGAAGCCACGAGCAGTACTTC. Encoded protein: CATSRAGSHEQYF. The full variable domain, with the rest looked up from reference TRBV15 and TRBJ2-7, is DAMVIQNPRYQVTQFGKPVTLSCSQTLNHNVMYWYQQKSSQAPKLLFHYYDKDFNNEADTPDNFQSRRPNTSFCFLDIRSPGLGDTAMYLCATSRAGSHEQYFGPGTRLTVT.

This clonotype was seen ten or more times. This chain links TRBV20-1 with TRBJ2-5; TRBD1 aligns across 7 bases. V shed 3 bases and J 3 bases; nucleotides not matched to a gene: 10. Looked up from germline, CDR1 is DFQATT and CDR2 is SNEGSKA (reference sequence). The CDR3 has 15 residues. CDR3 protein: CSARSGTEVEETQYF. In DNA form, the CDR3 reads TGCAGTGCTAGGTCCGGGACAGAGGTCGAAGAGACCCAGTACTTC.

The chain employs TRBV6-2 or TRBV6-3 and TRBJ2-5, with 7 bases lining up with TRBD2. Germline CDR1 reads MNHEY; CDR2 reads SVGEGT. The junction had 6 bases not matched to a gene; V was cut back by 5 bases and J by 3 bases. This CDR3 is 14 amino acids long. The CDR3 loop is CASSLIGLEETQYF. The DNA for the CDR3 is TGTGCCAGCAGTCTCATCGGACTAGAAGAGACCCAGTACTTC.

This clonotype was seen ten or more times. The chain joins TRBV20-1 to TRBJ2-3; D gene uncertain. This CDR3 is built from 12 residues. Trimming removed 0 bases at V and 3 bases at J, with 4 bases between. The germline gives CDR1 DFQATT, CDR2 SNEGSKA (reference sequence). The CDR3 sequence: CSARDLTDTQYF. The CDR3 nucleotides read TGCAGTGCTAGAGATCTAACAGATACGCAGTATTTT.

The rearrangement uses TRBV7-3 and TRBJ2-4; no reliable D call. Germline values: CDR1 SGHTA, CDR2 FQGTGA. This CDR3 has 16 residues. The V end was cut by 2 bases, the J end by 3 bases, with 14 bases between. The CDR3 region has the DNA TGTGCCAGCAGCTTATTCATGGGCTTTTTCAAAAACATTCAGTACTTC. As protein: CASSLFMGFFKNIQYF.

The chain combines TRBV28 with TRBJ2-5, with 11 positions matching TRBD1. CDR1 is MDHEN, CDR2 SYDVKM, per germline. The CDR3 is 13 residues long. The DNA of the CDR3 is TGTGCTGCTTCCGGGACAGGGGGGGAGACCCAGTACTTC. This translates into CAASGTGGETQYF.

This clonotype was counted at least ten times. Written as DNA, the CDR3 is TGTGCCAGCAGCTTTGAGGGCGGGAATGGCTACACCTTC. Translated: CASSFEGGNGYTF. The rearrangement uses TRBV7-2 and TRBJ1-2; D not resolved. CDR1 and CDR2 (germline): SGHTA, FQGNSA. This CDR3 is 13 amino acids long. V lost 3 bases and J lost 6, with 11 bases in between. The complete variable domain, with remaining parts taken from reference TRBV7-2 and TRBJ1-2, reads GAGVSQSPSNKVTEKGKDVELRCDPISGHTALYWYRQSLGQGLEFLIYFQGNSAPDKSGLPSDRFSAERTGGSVSTLTIQRTQQEDSAVYLCASSFEGGNGYTFGSGTRLTVV.

The J gene is TRBJ2-1, the V gene TRBV20-1; 11 bases fit TRBD2. This CDR3 contains 14 residues. Germline CDR1 is DFQATT and CDR2 is SNEGSKA (reference sequence). V shed 6 bases and J 5 bases; nucleotides not matched to a gene: 6. The chain's CDR3 is CSAIGTSGNNEQFF. In DNA, the CDR3 is TGCAGTGCCATAGGGACTAGCGGTAACAATGAGCAGTTCTTC.

This clonotype was counted ten times or more. This chain uses TRBV5-1 with TRBJ1-2; 7 nucleotides align to TRBD1. CDR3 length equals 14 residues. Per the germline V gene, CDR1 is SGHRS and CDR2 is YFSETQ. After removal of 2 bases from V and 2 bases from J, the junction contained 3 bases not matched to a gene. The chain's CDR3 is CASSFATGNYGYTF. CDR3 DNA sequence: TGCGCCAGCAGCTTTGCGACAGGGAACTATGGCTACACCTTC. Complete variable domain (other parts from reference TRBV5-1 and TRBJ1-2): KAGVTQTPRYLIKTRGQQVTLSCSPISGHRSVSWYQQTPGQGLQFLFEYFSETQRNKGNFPGRFSGRQFSNSRSEMNVSTLELGDSALYLCASSFATGNYGYTFGSGTRLTVV.

A remark on this clonotype: A much larger clonotype is one base distant, so this may be a read error. The rearrangement links TRBV20-1 to TRBJ2-1, with D unresolved. Germline V gene data show CDR1 as DFQATT and CDR2 as SNEGSKA (reference sequence). CDR3 size: 12 residues. CDR3 sequence reads: CSVLMHPLKQFF. CDR3 nucleotide sequence: TGCAGCGTTTTAATGCATCCTCTCAAGCAGTTCTTC.

The chain links TRBV9 to TRBJ1-6; TRBD1 agrees at 8 bases. The V segment lost 2 bases and the J segment 5 bases; nucleotides outside the gene matches: 6. Germline lookup yields CDR1 SGDLS and CDR2 YYNGEE. The CDR3 contains 16 residues. CDR3 residues: CASSVSGQGDNSPLHF. CDR3 DNA: TGTGCCAGCAGCGTGAGCGGACAGGGCGATAATTCACCCCTCCACTTT.

J is TRBJ2-7 and V is TRBV19; a weak D match, TRBD2 (6 bases). Trimming cost V 7 bases and J 4 bases, with 14 bases left between them. The CDR3 consists of 13 residues. Germline V gene data show CDR1 as LNHDA and CDR2 as SQIVND (reference sequence). CDR3 loop: CASIGGDRYEQYF. Written as DNA, the CDR3 is TGTGCCAGTATCGGAGGGGATAGGTACGAGCAGTACTTC.